Below are 20 T cell receptor beta chains sequenced from a single sample in a study of T cell responses to AZD1222 COVID-19 vaccine. TCRdb's copy holds only in-frame clones and misses some; the assay was immunoSEQ multiplex PCR. In the table there are over 150,000 clones, about 88% of which are singletons. The sample consisted of peripheral blood, taken on day 0 of AZD1222 vaccination. The origin of the receptors is an adult in good health.

The chain is built from TRBV10-3 and TRBJ2-1; 12 nucleotides line up with TRBD2. Germline V gives CDR1 ENHRY, CDR2 SYGVKD. Trimming took 4 bases from V and 0 from J; bases not matched to a gene: 10. The CDR3 totals 19 residues. The CDR3 nucleotides read TGTGCCATCAGTGGGAGACTAGCGGGAGAGGGGAGCTCCTACAATGAGCAGTTCTTC. This encodes CAISGRLAGEGSSYNEQFF.

This clone was seen only a few times. The chain recombines TRBV10-3 with TRBJ1-1; TRBD1 agrees at 7 bases. Germline V gene data show CDR1 as ENHRY and CDR2 as SYGVKD. The J segment lost 4 bases and the V segment lost 6 bases, leaving 2 bases of the junction unmatched. This CDR3 contains 12 residues. CDR3 nucleotide sequence: TGTGCCATCAGGGGACAGCGCACTGAAGCTTTCTTT. Translating gives CAIRGQRTEAFF.

The chain uses TRBV29-1 and TRBJ2-7; D not resolved. The CDR3 runs to 12 residues. V shed 4 bases and J shed 0 bases, with 7 bases lying between them. Germline V CDR1 and CDR2: SQVTM, ANQGSEA. CDR3 DNA: TGCAGCGTTGGGCTGAGCTCCTACGAGCAGTACTTC. This codes for CSVGLSSYEQYF.

This sequence joins TRBV5-1 and TRBJ1-2; D is unresolved. Deletions cut 4 bases from V and 4 bases from J, with 11 bases between. CDR3 length equals 13 residues. The germline gives CDR1 SGHRS, CDR2 YFSETQ. The CDR3 loop is CASSEDGIYGYTF. The CDR3 bases are TGCGCCAGCAGCGAGGACGGGATCTATGGCTACACCTTC.

V gene TRBV10-3 combines with J gene TRBJ2-7, with TRBD1 matching over 8 bases. The CDR3 sequence is 14 residues long. Trimming at V came to 5 bases and at J to 2 bases, leaving 5 bases not matched to a gene. Looked up from germline, CDR1 is ENHRY and CDR2 is SYGVKD. DNA of the CDR3: TGTGCCATCAGTATGGCAGGGGGCCCCTACGAGCAGTACTTC. It translates to CAISMAGGPYEQYF.

The chain has TRBV6-1 and TRBJ1-2; D call uncertain. The CDR3 is 13 residues long. Per the germline V gene, CDR1 is MNHNS and CDR2 is SASEGT. V was pared by 1 base and J by 4 bases, with 7 bases between. CDR3 residues: CASSEDSPYGYTF. DNA for the CDR3: TGTGCCAGCAGTGAAGACAGCCCCTATGGCTACACCTTC.

The chain uses TRBV10-3 and TRBJ1-4; D is perhaps TRBD1 (5 bases). V lost 2 bases and J 7 bases, leaving 8 bases between the germline ends. The CDR3 is made up of 13 amino acids. Germline V gene data show CDR1 as ENHRY and CDR2 as SYGVKD. Here the CDR3 reads CAISEGAPEKLFF. In nucleotides, the CDR3 is TGTGCCATCAGTGAGGGGGCCCCTGAAAAACTGTTTTTT.

The chain couples TRBV6-5 to TRBJ2-2; D might be TRBD1 (6 bases). There are 16 residues in the CDR3. Trimming pared 2 bases from V and 5 bases from J, leaving 15 bases between. Germline values: CDR1 MNHEY, CDR2 SVGAGI. The CDR3 DNA is TGTGCCAGCAGTTACCTTGGGGCAGGGGTGACCGGGGAGCTGTTTTTT. It translates to CASSYLGAGVTGELFF.

V gene TRBV6-5 combines with J gene TRBJ2-3; perhaps TRBD1 as D (6 bases). The V end lost 6 bases, the J end lost 7 bases, and 17 bases lay between the germline ends. The CDR3 is 14 amino acids. CDR1 is MNHEY, CDR2 SVGAGI, per germline. The CDR3 loop reads CASSLDSLRNTQYF. CDR3 nucleotide sequence: TGTGCCAGCAGCTTGGACAGCCTCCGTAATACGCAGTATTTT.

This clone occurred once. The CDR3 sequence: CSVGSYEQYF. The CDR3 DNA is TGCAGCGTAGGTTCCTACGAGCAGTACTTC. This chain links TRBV29-1 with TRBJ2-7; no firm D call. CDR3 size: 10 residues. V lost 6 bases and J 1 base, leaving 4 bases between the germline ends. The germline CDR1 and CDR2 sequences are SQVTM and ANQGSEA.

The chain couples TRBV7-9 to TRBJ2-5; either TRBD1 or TRBD2 may supply D (6 bases each). This CDR3 region has 18 residues. V was clipped by 5 bases and J by 5 bases, with 27 bases between them. Germline CDR1 reads SEHNR; CDR2 reads FQNEAQ (reference sequence). The DNA for the CDR3 is TGTGCCAGCAGCCCAGACCCCGGGACGGAGGGGGGTAGGGAGACCCAGTACTTC. It is translated as CASSPDPGTEGGRETQYF.

The CDR3 loop is CASSIPGQTLGGELFF. CDR3 coding DNA: TGTGCCAGTAGTATCCCGGGACAAACCCTCGGCGGGGAGCTGTTTTTT. This chain uses TRBV19 with TRBJ2-2, with D perhaps matching TRBD1 (6 bases). V was cut by 3 bases and J by 7 bases, with 18 bases left in between. The CDR3 has 16 amino acids. Germline loops: CDR1 LNHDA, CDR2 SQIVND (reference sequence).

The V and J genes are TRBV12-3 or TRBV12-4 and TRBJ2-7; D is unclear. V gave up 8 bases and J gave up 0 bases, with 11 bases separating them. This CDR3 has 13 amino acids. In DNA form, the CDR3 reads TGTGCCAGCTCAGCGAGGAGCTCCTACGAGCAGTACTTC. This encodes CASSARSSYEQYF.

V is TRBV4-1 and J is TRBJ2-7; D gene unclear. CDR3 length: 16 amino acids. Germline CDR1 and CDR2: MGHRA and YSYEKL. V shed 1 base and J shed 1 base, with 14 bases lying between them. The CDR3 spells CASSQVYGPRSYEQYF. CDR3 DNA: TGCGCCAGCAGCCAAGTGTACGGACCTAGATCCTACGAGCAGTACTTC.

The chain uses TRBV24-1 and TRBJ1-2; possibly TRBD1 for D (5 bases). The V and J ends lost 6 bases and 5 bases respectively, with 9 bases between them. CDR1 KGHDR and CDR2 SFDVKD come from the germline V gene. The CDR3 contains 12 residues. CDR3 amino acids: CATSLGGYGYTF. CDR3 DNA: TGTGCCACCAGTCTCGGGGGTTATGGCTACACCTTC.

This sequence joins TRBV7-2 and TRBJ2-5; TRBD2 matches 8 bases. Germline CDR1 SGHTA, CDR2 FQGNSA. This CDR3 comprises 15 residues. J gave up 1 base and V 5 bases, and 6 bases lay outside the gene matches. For the CDR3, the DNA is TGTGCCAGCAGCCGCCAGCGGGGGAGCCAAGAGACCCAGTACTTC. This gives the protein CASSRQRGSQETQYF.

J is TRBJ2-1 and V is TRBV30; 7 bases are shared with TRBD2. V lost 3 bases to trimming and J lost 5 bases; unmatched junction nucleotides: 1. The germline V gene has CDR1 GTSNPN and CDR2 SVGIG (reference sequence). The CDR3 sequence is 12 residues long. The chain's CDR3 is CAWRRGNNEQFF. Written as DNA, the CDR3 is TGTGCCTGGAGGCGGGGGAACAATGAGCAGTTCTTC.

The gene calls are TRBV28 and TRBJ2-1; 11 positions match TRBD2. V shed 6 bases, J shed 6 bases, and the junction held 10 bases outside the gene matches. The CDR3 length is 16 residues. Germline V gives CDR1 MDHEN, CDR2 SYDVKM. The CDR3 sequence: CASRSDSGGAGNEQFF. The CDR3 coding sequence is TGTGCCAGCAGGTCAGATAGCGGGGGGGCCGGCAATGAGCAGTTCTTC. Drawing the rest from reference TRBV28 and TRBJ2-1, the complete variable domain is DVKVTQSSRYLVKRTGEKVFLECVQDMDHENMFWYRQDPGLGLRLIYFSYDVKMKEKGDIPEGYSVSREKKERFSLILESASTNQTSMYLCASRSDSGGAGNEQFFGPGTRLTVL.

The chain uses TRBV4-1 and TRBJ2-1; D not certain. Trimming took 0 bases from V and 9 from J, leaving 12 bases between them. CDR3 size: 14 residues. Germline V gene data show CDR1 as MGHRA and CDR2 as YSYEKL. CDR3 sequence reads: CASSQDYAFPEQFF. CDR3 DNA sequence: TGCGCCAGCAGCCAAGATTATGCCTTCCCTGAGCAGTTCTTC.

The V call is TRBV5-4, the J call TRBJ2-7; perhaps TRBD2 as D (5 bases). Trimming took off 4 bases at V and 0 bases at J, with 11 bases between the two ends. Per the germline V gene, CDR1 is SGHNT and CDR2 is YYREEE (reference sequence). CDR3 length: 14 residues. The CDR3 loop reads CASSPTGSSYEQYF. CDR3 DNA sequence: TGTGCCAGCAGCCCGACGGGAAGCTCCTACGAGCAGTACTTC.